Following are 27 T cell receptor beta chains from one sample sequenced in a study of radiotherapy plus CTLA-4 blockade in lung cancer. The method was immunoSEQ multiplex PCR; TCRdb's version includes in-frame clones alone and lacks a portion of them. The table records about 68,000 clones, less than 80% of them present only once. The sample in question was peripheral blood, obtained from a patient treated with radiotherapy plus ipilimumab. Every receptor here comes from a human donor with non-small cell lung cancer who had a complete response to radiotherapy plus ipilimumab.

In this sample, this clone turned up a few times. This rearrangement joins TRBV5-4 to TRBJ2-2; TRBD1 is a possible D gene (5 bases). CDR3 size: 13 residues. Germline loops: CDR1 SGHNT, CDR2 YYREEE (reference sequence). V lost 5 bases, J lost 10 bases, and 15 bases lay in between. DNA for the CDR3: TGTGCCAGCAGGAGGTTAGACAGAGAGGAGCTGTTTTTT. Translating it yields CASRRLDREELFF. The whole variable domain, filled in from reference TRBV5-4 and TRBJ2-2, reads ETGVTQSPTHLIKTRGQQVTLRCSSQSGHNTVSWYQQALGQGPQFIFQYYREEENGRGNFPPRFSGLQFPNYSSELNVNALELDDSALYLCASRRLDREELFFGEGSRLTVL.

The V call is TRBV29-1, the J call TRBJ1-5; no clear D. V shed 4 bases and J shed 4 bases, with 8 bases lying between them. The CDR3 spans 12 residues. CDR1 and CDR2 (germline): SQVTM, ANQGSEA. The DNA of the CDR3 is TGCAGCGTTGGGGCGGATAATCAGCCCCAGCATTTT. Translated: CSVGADNQPQHF. Supplemented by reference TRBV29-1 and TRBJ1-5, the full variable domain reads SAVISQKPSRDICQRGTSLTIQCQVDSQVTMMFWYRQQPGQSLTLIATANQGSEATYESGFVIDKFPISRPNLTFSTLTVSNMSPEDSSIYLCSVGADNQPQHFGDGTRLSIL.

The V gene is TRBV30, the J gene TRBJ2-5; 13 bases match TRBD2. The CDR3 loop spans 15 amino acids. From germline, CDR1 is GTSNPN and CDR2 SVGIG (reference sequence). With V trimmed by 5 bases and J by 4 bases, 7 bases remained unmatched. The CDR3 region has the DNA TGTGCCTGGGATACTAGCGGGGGGGCCTTAGAGACCCAGTACTTC. Translating it yields CAWDTSGGALETQYF.

The chain joins TRBV6-6 to TRBJ1-4, with D unresolved. V was shortened by 4 bases and J by 8 bases, with 8 bases between the two germline ends. This CDR3 contains 12 residues. Germline lookup yields CDR1 MNHNY and CDR2 SVGAGI (reference sequence). The CDR3 reads CASSSGWEKLFF. In nucleotides, the CDR3 is TGTGCCAGCAGTTCAGGTTGGGAAAAACTGTTTTTT.

The sample holds a few counts of this clone. J is TRBJ1-5 and V is TRBV12-5; 7 nucleotides line up with TRBD1. The CDR3 is 17 amino acids. V lost 4 bases to trimming and J lost 0 bases; unmatched junction nucleotides: 9. Looked up from germline, CDR1 is LGHNT and CDR2 is FRNRAP. Here the CDR3 reads CASGWLSGQFSNQPQHF. The DNA of the CDR3 is TGTGCTAGTGGTTGGCTTTCGGGACAGTTTAGCAATCAGCCCCAGCATTTT.

A few counts support this clone. This chain connects TRBV19 to TRBJ2-1, with D hard to call. The CDR3 has 14 amino acids. V lost 4 bases and J 6 bases, leaving 13 bases between the germline ends. The germline gives CDR1 LNHDA, CDR2 SQIVND (reference sequence). DNA of the CDR3: TGTGCCAGTAGTACTAGGACCCAGGCCAATGAGCAGTTCTTC. It specifies CASSTRTQANEQFF. Full variable domain (remainder filled in from reference TRBV19 and TRBJ2-1): DGGITQSPKYLFRKEGQNVTLSCEQNLNHDAMYWYRQDPGQGLRLIYYSQIVNDFQKGDIAEGYSVSREKKESFPLTVTSAQKNPTAFYLCASSTRTQANEQFFGPGTRLTVL.

V usage is TRBV5-1 and J usage is TRBJ1-1; no clear D. The germline V gene has CDR1 SGHRS and CDR2 YFSETQ. V was pared by 2 bases and J by 3 bases, with 11 bases between. This CDR3 is built from 14 residues. Here the CDR3 reads CASSLGDGDTEAFF. CDR3 bases: TGCGCCAGCAGCTTAGGCGACGGAGACACTGAAGCTTTCTTT.

This clone was observed a single time. The chain uses TRBV6-4 and TRBJ2-6; D is unresolved. V was trimmed by 5 bases and J by 0 bases, leaving 14 bases between them. Germline lookup yields CDR1 MRHNA and CDR2 SNTAGT. This CDR3 has 17 residues. CDR3: CASSHRAAGSGANVLTF. CDR3 nucleotides: TGTGCCAGCAGTCATCGGGCCGCCGGCTCTGGGGCCAACGTCCTGACTTTC.

The J gene is TRBJ1-6, the V gene TRBV11-2, with TRBD1 matching over 9 bases. Germline loops: CDR1 SGHAT, CDR2 FQNNGV. The CDR3 has 15 residues. Losses at the gene ends were 5 bases for V and 10 bases for J; bases not matched to a gene: 9. The CDR3 DNA reads as TGTGCCAGCAGCCTCGAACAGGGGGCTGGGTCACCCCTCCACTTT. It codes for CASSLEQGAGSPLHF. Based on the CDR3 plus reference TRBV11-2 and TRBJ1-6, the full variable domain is EAGVAQSPRYKIIEKRQSVAFWCNPISGHATLYWYQQILGQGPKLLIQFQNNGVVDDSQLPKDRFSAERLKGVDSTLKIQPAKLEDSAVYLCASSLEQGAGSPLHFGNGTRLTVT.

The chain carries TRBV6-5 and TRBJ1-1; tentative D call: TRBD1 (5 bases). The ends were cut back, 6 bases at V and 0 bases at J, with 11 bases in the middle. Germline V gene data show CDR1 as MNHEY and CDR2 as SVGAGI. This CDR3 is 14 amino acids long. CDR3 in amino acids: CASRSREVNTEAFF. The CDR3 DNA reads as TGTGCCAGCAGGTCCAGGGAGGTGAACACTGAAGCTTTCTTT.

The chain is built from TRBV7-2 and TRBJ2-7, with TRBD2 identical over 7 bases. CDR3 length equals 14 residues. The V gene end was trimmed by 4 bases and the J gene end by 4 bases; junction bases not matched to a gene: 7. From germline, CDR1 is SGHTA and CDR2 FQGNSA. The DNA for the CDR3 is TGTGCCAGCAGCTCTAGCGGCTCCAAATACGAGCAGTACTTC. Translating it yields CASSSSGSKYEQYF.

V is TRBV7-6 and J is TRBJ2-1; 8 bases agree with TRBD1. Germline assignment: CDR1 SGHVS and CDR2 FNYEAQ. V trimming: 1 base; J trimming: 2 bases; junction bases outside the gene matches: 4. This CDR3 region has 16 residues. The chain's CDR3 is CASSLETGATYNEQFF. For the CDR3, the DNA is TGTGCCAGCAGCTTAGAGACAGGGGCAACCTACAATGAGCAGTTCTTC.

This chain connects TRBV7-9 to TRBJ1-5; 11 bases line up with TRBD1. The CDR3 covers 15 residues. Germline CDR1 is SEHNR and CDR2 is FQNEAQ (reference sequence). V was clipped by 4 bases and J by 2 bases; unmatched bases: 1. CDR3 nucleotides: TGTGCCAGCAGCTCGGGACAGGGGGGCAATCAGCCCCAGCATTTT. It is translated as CASSSGQGGNQPQHF.

This chain links TRBV4-1 with TRBJ1-6; D is ambiguous. The CDR3 sequence is 14 residues long. Germline values: CDR1 MGHRA, CDR2 YSYEKL. V lost 1 base, J lost 10 bases, and 11 bases lay in between. The CDR3 DNA follows: TGCGCCAGCAGCCAAGGACATACTGGGTCACCCCTCCACTTT. Translating gives CASSQGHTGSPLHF.

This clone was seen a single time. The V gene is TRBV28, the J gene TRBJ1-2, with TRBD1 as a possible D gene (5 bases). CDR3 length: 15 residues. Germline CDR1 and CDR2: MDHEN and SYDVKM. The germline V and J ends were trimmed by 6 bases and 2 bases, with 16 bases remaining between them. The CDR3, as DNA: TGTGCCAGCAGCCCCCCCGGGACGGTGAACTATGGCTACACCTTC. This codes for CASSPPGTVNYGYTF.

This clone is a singleton in its sample. V and J are TRBV30 and TRBJ2-5, with 9 bases aligning to TRBD1. V gave up 3 bases and J gave up 5 bases; unmatched junction bases: 4. This CDR3 is built from 13 residues. Germline V gene sequence: CDR1 GTSNPN, CDR2 SVGIG (reference sequence). CDR3 sequence (DNA): TGTGCCTGGAGGACAGGGGGTGTGGAGACCCAGTACTTC. It specifies CAWRTGGVETQYF.

The chain joins TRBV4-3 to TRBJ1-2; no definite D call. CDR1 is LGHNA and CDR2 is YSLEER in the germline V gene. CDR3 length: 15 amino acids. V shed 0 bases and J shed 10 bases, with 18 bases lying between them. The chain's CDR3 is CASSQDGTACLHYTF. The CDR3 nucleotides read TGCGCCAGCAGCCAAGATGGCACAGCCTGCCTCCACTACACCTTC.

V and J are TRBV6-5 and TRBJ2-1, with TRBD2 as a possible D gene (6 bases). V lost 0 bases, J lost 0 bases, and 9 bases lay in between. From germline, CDR1 is MNHEY and CDR2 SVGAGI. CDR3 length equals 16 residues. CDR3 nucleotide sequence: TGTGCCAGCAGTTACTCGGACGGGGGCTCCTACAATGAGCAGTTCTTC. Translated: CASSYSDGGSYNEQFF.

The chain combines TRBV11-3 with TRBJ2-5, with D possibly TRBD2 on 6 matching bases. The CDR3 runs 14 residues. Trimming removed 3 bases at V and 5 bases at J, with 13 bases between. Looked up from germline, CDR1 is SGHNT and CDR2 is YENEEA. CDR3 protein: CASSLGGRRETQYF. CDR3 sequence (DNA): TGTGCCAGCAGCTTGGGAGGACGAAGGGAGACCCAGTACTTC. Variable domain in full (rest from reference TRBV11-3 and TRBJ2-5): EAGVVQSPRYKIIEKKQPVAFWCNPISGHNTLYWYLQNLGQGPELLIRYENEEAVDDSQLPKDRFSAERLKGVDSTLKIQPAELGDSAVYLCASSLGGRRETQYFGPGTRLLVL.

The chain uses TRBV5-4 and TRBJ1-2, with no clear D. V lost 2 bases to trimming and J lost 6 bases, with 5 bases between them. There are 11 residues in the CDR3. Germline lookup yields CDR1 SGHNT and CDR2 YYREEE (reference sequence). Here the CDR3 DNA reads TGTGCCAGCAGCTTAAGGAATGGCTACACCTTC. Protein: CASSLRNGYTF.

The chain is built from TRBV7-2 and TRBJ2-5; no clear D. Trimming left V 1 base short and J 4 bases short, with 10 bases between. The CDR3 covers 14 residues. Germline CDR1 is SGHTA and CDR2 is FQGNSA. CDR3 nucleotide sequence: TGTGCCAGCAGCTTAGTTCTGGCTGTAGAGACCCAGTACTTC. Its protein is CASSLVLAVETQYF.

The chain carries TRBV5-1 and TRBJ2-3; D gene unclear. Germline CDR1 and CDR2: SGHRS and YFSETQ. The V end lost 4 bases, the J end lost 4 bases, and 16 bases lay between the germline ends. The CDR3 has 15 residues. CDR3 region: CASSPSLSRADTQYF. The DNA of the CDR3 is TGCGCCAGCAGCCCGTCCTTGAGTAGGGCAGATACGCAGTATTTT.

The chain recombines TRBV25-1 with TRBJ1-1; weak D call: TRBD1 (5 bases). This CDR3 comprises 16 residues. V lost 2 bases and J lost 1, with 14 bases in between. Germline loops: CDR1 MGHDK, CDR2 SYGVNS. The CDR3: CASSEGFGQGNTEAFF. CDR3 DNA: TGTGCCAGCAGTGAAGGGTTCGGGCAGGGGAACACTGAAGCTTTCTTT.

The chain employs TRBV9 and TRBJ1-4; 8 nucleotides line up with TRBD1. The CDR3 consists of 16 residues. Trimming removed 3 bases from V and 4 bases from J; junction bases left unmatched: 8. Germline-derived CDR1 and CDR2 are SGDLS and YYNGEE. The CDR3 here is CASSETPTGVNEKLFF. The CDR3 region has the DNA TGTGCCAGCAGCGAGACGCCGACAGGGGTTAATGAAAAACTGTTTTTT.

J is TRBJ2-1 and V is TRBV6-6; D might be TRBD1 (5 bases). Trimming stripped 2 bases from V and 1 base from J, with 9 bases between. The germline CDR1 and CDR2 sequences are MNHNY and SVGAGI (reference sequence). This CDR3 comprises 15 residues. DNA of the CDR3: TGTGCCAGCAGTTACCCTCAGGGTTCCTACAATGAGCAGTTCTTC. It specifies CASSYPQGSYNEQFF.

A note on this clone: Other DNA sequences in this specimen translate into the identical CDR3. J is TRBJ1-1 and V is TRBV5-1; 7 bases match TRBD1. Germline CDR1 and CDR2: SGHRS and YFSETQ. The CDR3 consists of 15 residues. V lost 4 bases to trimming and J lost 5 bases; unmatched junction nucleotides: 11. The CDR3 sequence is CASSRSSGGRTEAFF. CDR3 nucleotide sequence: TGCGCCAGCAGCCGATCCTCAGGGGGACGAACTGAAGCTTTCTTT.

The rearrangement links TRBV9 to TRBJ1-1; TRBD1 agrees at 7 bases. This CDR3 comprises 16 residues. From germline, CDR1 is SGDLS and CDR2 YYNGEE. V trimming: 6 bases; J trimming: 2 bases; junction bases outside the gene matches: 13. Here the CDR3 DNA reads TGTGCCAGCACCAGGGGGGGCTCCGGCTCTAACACTGAAGCTTTCTTT. Encoded protein: CASTRGGSGSNTEAFF.